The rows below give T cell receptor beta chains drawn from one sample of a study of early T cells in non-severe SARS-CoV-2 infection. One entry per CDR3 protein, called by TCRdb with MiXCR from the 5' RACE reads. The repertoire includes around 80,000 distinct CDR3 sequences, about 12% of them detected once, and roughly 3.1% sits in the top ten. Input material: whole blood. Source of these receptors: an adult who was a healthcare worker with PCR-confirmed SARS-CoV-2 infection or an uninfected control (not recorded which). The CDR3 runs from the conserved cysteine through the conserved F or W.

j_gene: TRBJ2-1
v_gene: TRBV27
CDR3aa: CASSVPGAGQFF

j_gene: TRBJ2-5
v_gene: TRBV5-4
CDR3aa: CASSRGGTGQETQYF

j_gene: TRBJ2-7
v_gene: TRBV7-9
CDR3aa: CASSLAGLEQYF

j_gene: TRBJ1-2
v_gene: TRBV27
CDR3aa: CASSLIGADYGYTF

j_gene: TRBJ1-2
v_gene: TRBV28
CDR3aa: CASSLEGEANYGYTF

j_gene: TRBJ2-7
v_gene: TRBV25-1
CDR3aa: CASSNRPGQGSYEQYF

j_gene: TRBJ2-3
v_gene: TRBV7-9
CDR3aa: CASSPKRRAADTQYF

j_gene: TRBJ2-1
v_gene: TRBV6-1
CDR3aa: CASSERGPGLAGNEQFF

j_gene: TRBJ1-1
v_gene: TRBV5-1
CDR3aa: CASSAQGRNTEAFF

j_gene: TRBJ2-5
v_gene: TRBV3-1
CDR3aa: CASSRGEIQYF

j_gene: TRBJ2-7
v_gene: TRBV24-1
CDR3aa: CATSVSGSGNEQYF

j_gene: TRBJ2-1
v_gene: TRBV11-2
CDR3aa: CASSGRGTSVYNEQFF

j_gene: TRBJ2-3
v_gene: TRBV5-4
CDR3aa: CASSLLPPTDTQYF

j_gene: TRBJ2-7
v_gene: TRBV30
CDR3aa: CAWSAGSPGYSEQYF

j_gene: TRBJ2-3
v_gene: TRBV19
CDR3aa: CASSMDRALDTQYF

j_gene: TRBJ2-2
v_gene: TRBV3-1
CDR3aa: CASSQAGVAGELFF

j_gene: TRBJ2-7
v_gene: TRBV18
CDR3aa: CASSPLPRTGERSSYEQYF

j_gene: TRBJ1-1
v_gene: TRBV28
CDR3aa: CASRPKPTGGRAEAFF

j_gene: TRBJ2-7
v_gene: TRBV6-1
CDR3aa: CASKGQGAVEQYF

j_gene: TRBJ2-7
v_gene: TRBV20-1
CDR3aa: CSARDPGSSAHEQYF

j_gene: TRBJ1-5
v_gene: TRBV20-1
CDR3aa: CSASGGGSNQPQHF

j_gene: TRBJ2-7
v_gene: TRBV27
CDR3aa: CASSSSDQREQYF

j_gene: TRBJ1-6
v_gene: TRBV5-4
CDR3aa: CASSLWTSNNSPLHF

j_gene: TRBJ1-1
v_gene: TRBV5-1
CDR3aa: CASSLQGWSTEAFF

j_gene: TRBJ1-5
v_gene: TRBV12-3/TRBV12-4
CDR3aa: CASTLWGPGQPQHF

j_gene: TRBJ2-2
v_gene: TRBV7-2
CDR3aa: CASSAARNTGELFF

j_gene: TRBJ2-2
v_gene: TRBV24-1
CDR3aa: CATETGTGELFF

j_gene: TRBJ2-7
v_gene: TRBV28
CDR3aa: CASNRGTSIPEQYF

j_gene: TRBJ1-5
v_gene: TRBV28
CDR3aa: CASLGGAGQPQHF

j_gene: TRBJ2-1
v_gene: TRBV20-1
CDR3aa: CSARDLERKSYNEQFF

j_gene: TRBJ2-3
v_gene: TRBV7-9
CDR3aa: CASSPTTLDTQYF

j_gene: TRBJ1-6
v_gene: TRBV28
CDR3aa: CASRTGLRGTLHF

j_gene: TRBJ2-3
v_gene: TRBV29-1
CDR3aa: CSVVDPLTTDTQYF

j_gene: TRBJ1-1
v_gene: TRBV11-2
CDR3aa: CASSLEVRGTEAFF

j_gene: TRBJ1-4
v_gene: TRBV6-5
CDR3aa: CASSPPGANEKLFF

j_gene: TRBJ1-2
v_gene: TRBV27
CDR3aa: CASSLGGAHYGYTF

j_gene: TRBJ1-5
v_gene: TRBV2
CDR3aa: CASSDRQSISNQPQHF

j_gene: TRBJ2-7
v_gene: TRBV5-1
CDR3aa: CASSPNPGAETYEQYF

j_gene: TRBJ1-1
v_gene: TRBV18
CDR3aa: CARRPPTRTGHRFSIGTEAFF

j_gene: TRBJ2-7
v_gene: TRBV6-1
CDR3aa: CASSEARTVSYEQYF

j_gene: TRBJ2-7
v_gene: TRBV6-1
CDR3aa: CASSGTHFFYEQYF

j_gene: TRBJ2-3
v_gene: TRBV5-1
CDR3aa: CASILGTGTDTQYF

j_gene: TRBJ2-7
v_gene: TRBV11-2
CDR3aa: CASSLDGRATYEQYF

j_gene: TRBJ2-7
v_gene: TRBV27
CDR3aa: CASRAPGLAGYEQYF

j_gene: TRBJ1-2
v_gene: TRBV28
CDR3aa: CASSLGQRHGYTF

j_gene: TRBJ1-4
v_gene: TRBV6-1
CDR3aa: CASSESPNEKLFF

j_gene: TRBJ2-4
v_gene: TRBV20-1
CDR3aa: CSGRRDALAKNIQYF

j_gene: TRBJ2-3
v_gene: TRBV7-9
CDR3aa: CASSPGPRVPATDTQYF

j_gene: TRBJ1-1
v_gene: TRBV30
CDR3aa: CAWSPFTEAFF

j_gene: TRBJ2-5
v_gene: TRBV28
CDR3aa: CASSFGETQYF